This T cell receptor (beta chain) originates from a study of early T cells in non-severe SARS-CoV-2 infection. Each cDNA molecule carried a unique molecular identifier. MiXCR, applied by TCRdb to the 5' RACE reads, yields one record per CDR3 protein. Of approximately 52,000 distinct CDR3 sequences detected, just under 15% appear once; the ten largest clones hold approximately 11%. The specimen comprised whole blood, sampled at baseline. The TCR originated in an adult who was a healthcare worker with PCR-confirmed SARS-CoV-2 infection or an uninfected control (not recorded which).

The CDR3 nucleotides read TGTGCCAGCAGCTCAACAGGGATTCTCTACGAGCAGTACTTC. Its translation is CASSSTGILYEQYF. This chain links TRBV12-3 or TRBV12-4 with TRBJ2-7; D might be TRBD1 (6 bases). Trimming removed 6 bases at V and 3 bases at J, with 15 bases between. This CDR3 is built from 14 residues.